This entry concerns a single TCR beta chain. V was clipped by 6 bases and J by 0 bases, with 12 bases between them. This CDR3 is 15 amino acids long. CDR1 KGHSH and CDR2 LQKENI come from the germline V gene. A library of TCRbeta sequences, prepared with unique molecular identifiers, was generated. A single record per CDR3 protein comes from TCRdb applying MiXCR to the PCR reads. The sample lists some 200,000 distinct CDR3 sequences; more than 14% were seen once. This sample was taken from a study of T-cell reconstitution after alpha-beta-depleted transplantation in children. The material was PBMCs from the stem cell graft donor, obtained from the stem cell graft. The J gene is TRBJ2-1, the V gene TRBV18; D is undetermined. The receptor comes from a human donor who donated a stem cell graft to a child with acute lymphoblastic leukemia. CDR3 in amino acids: CASSLEQVSYNEQFF. CDR3 in DNA: TGTGCCAGCTCTCTGGAACAAGTCTCCTACAATGAGCAGTTCTTC.